The clone carrying this TCR beta chain was recorded a few times. Ages of hyperthyroidism patients ran from 18 to 65, and their diagnoses were new, under 2 months' duration. Diagnostic conclusions were grounded in clinical symptoms, serum thyroxine, TRAb, thyroid ultrasound and orbital computed tomography. RNA transcripts yielded amplified TCR beta CDR3 regions. The authors performed first-round RT-PCR with HTBI primers and then a second-round multiplex PCR. TCRdb passed the multiplex PCR reads through MiXCR, listing each CDR3 protein once. The table records hundreds of thousands of distinct CDR3 sequences, approximately 22% of them present only once. V lost 1 base and J lost 11, with 17 bases in between. Germline CDR1 is WSHSY and CDR2 is SAAADI. The CDR3 runs 14 residues. The data were obtained in a study of Graves' ophthalmopathy and Graves' hyperthyroidism. Overall study context: Ahead of any treatment, peripheral blood was obtained at the initial diagnosis.

The sequencing input was peripheral blood. The chain employs TRBV10-2 and TRBJ1-1; D unclear. This receptor was taken from a woman aged 18 to 35 with stable Graves' hyperthyroidism. Some clones in this sample may be carry-over from other donors' samples. This chain's CDR3 is CASSEFVTQTGAFF. CDR3 nucleotides: TGCGCCAGCAGTGAGTTTGTGACACAGACTGGGGCTTTCTTT.